One sample yielded the 25 T cell receptor beta chains listed below, sequenced in a study of blood T cell repertoires in COVID-19. Profiled with immunoSEQ multiplex PCR; TCRdb holds only in-frame clones, not every one. The sample shows about 150,000 clones, approximately 90% of them seen only once. The specimen was peripheral blood. These receptors were collected from a woman in her 70s with acute or convalescent COVID-19.

This chain connects TRBV14 to TRBJ1-4; D is possibly TRBD1 (5 bases). CDR1 and CDR2 (germline): SGHDN, FVKESK. V was clipped by 0 bases and J by 8 bases, with 13 bases between them. This CDR3 has 15 amino acids. CDR3 nucleotides: TGTGCCAGCAGCCAAGATCTACAGGCTGCCGAAAAACTGTTTTTT. Translated, it gives CASSQDLQAAEKLFF.

V and J are TRBV5-1 and TRBJ1-1; TRBD1 aligns across 9 bases. The CDR3 has 14 residues. Germline trimming cut 6 bases from V and 5 bases from J; bases unmatched to any gene: 8. Germline-derived CDR1 and CDR2 are SGHRS and YFSETQ. CDR3 loop: CASTTGGAETEAFF. CDR3 nucleotide sequence: TGCGCCAGCACCACAGGGGGCGCGGAAACTGAAGCTTTCTTT.

The chain employs TRBV27 and TRBJ1-6; tentative D call: TRBD1 (6 bases). CDR1 is MNHEY, CDR2 SMNVEV, per germline (reference sequence). CDR3 length: 15 amino acids. Trimming removed 3 bases from V and 7 bases from J, with 13 bases in between. As DNA, the CDR3 is TGTGCCAGCAGTTTCCTCCGGGACACCAATTCACCCCTCCACTTT. The encoded protein is CASSFLRDTNSPLHF.

The chain combines TRBV19 with TRBJ1-5; TRBD1 might be the D (6 bases). With 3 bases removed from V and 0 bases from J, the gap between germline ends came to 9 bases. The CDR3 consists of 15 residues. Germline CDR1 LNHDA, CDR2 SQIVND (reference sequence). The CDR3 is CASSMGQISNQPQHF. As DNA, the CDR3 is TGTGCCAGTAGTATGGGACAAATTAGCAATCAGCCCCAGCATTTT.

This chain links TRBV19 with TRBJ1-1; possible D gene TRBD1, 5 bases. Germline V gives CDR1 LNHDA, CDR2 SQIVND (reference sequence). The CDR3 has 18 residues. V lost 8 bases and J 1 base, leaving 26 bases between the germline ends. DNA for the CDR3: TGTGCCAGTCTACCCAGGGCTGGTCCGCAACTCACGAACACTGAAGCTTTCTTT. Translated: CASLPRAGPQLTNTEAFF.

The CDR3 is CASSTRASGAQETQYF. CDR3 DNA sequence: TGTGCCAGCAGCACCCGGGCTAGCGGGGCTCAAGAGACCCAGTACTTC. The gene calls are TRBV9 and TRBJ2-5; 9 nucleotides align to TRBD2. The CDR3 sequence is 16 residues long. J lost 2 bases, V lost 4 bases, and 9 bases had no gene match. Looked up from germline, CDR1 is SGDLS and CDR2 is YYNGEE.

J is TRBJ2-1 and V is TRBV6-6; 9 bases are a match to TRBD2. After removal of 11 bases from V and 7 bases from J, the junction contained 15 bases not matched to a gene. Looked up from germline, CDR1 is MNHNY and CDR2 is SVGAGI (reference sequence). The CDR3 is made up of 15 amino acids. The CDR3 loop is CASDLGRGGRNEQFF. The CDR3 DNA follows: TGTGCCTCCGATTTGGGGCGGGGGGGCCGAAATGAGCAGTTCTTC.

The V call is TRBV28, the J call TRBJ1-1, with 7 bases fitting TRBD1. Germline assignment: CDR1 MDHEN and CDR2 SYDVKM. V gave up 4 bases and J gave up 2 bases; unmatched junction bases: 10. The CDR3 has 16 amino acids. The CDR3 nucleotides are TGTGCCAGCAGTTCCGACCGGGACAGAAGAAACACTGAAGCTTTCTTT. It is translated as CASSSDRDRRNTEAFF.

V usage is TRBV5-5 and J usage is TRBJ1-1; the match to TRBD1 covers 8 bases. V shed 2 bases, J shed 5 bases, and the junction held 5 bases outside the gene matches. This CDR3 has 14 residues. CDR1 SGHKS and CDR2 YYEKEE come from the germline V gene (reference sequence). In DNA form, the CDR3 reads TGTGCCAGCAGCTTCTGGACAGGGAAAACTGAAGCTTTCTTT. It codes for CASSFWTGKTEAFF.

The V call is TRBV10-3, the J call TRBJ1-2; 10 nucleotides line up with TRBD1. The CDR3 sequence is 17 residues long. V gave up 3 bases and J gave up 7 bases; unmatched junction bases: 14. CDR1 is ENHRY, CDR2 SYGVKD, per germline. CDR3 sequence reads: CAISDYTGTGDGGGYTF. In nucleotides, the CDR3 is TGTGCCATCAGTGATTATACCGGGACAGGGGACGGCGGTGGCTACACCTTC.

The chain employs TRBV5-1 and TRBJ2-1, with 11 bases identical to TRBD2. This CDR3 is 17 amino acids long. Germline V CDR1 and CDR2: SGHRS, YFSETQ. V trimming: 0 bases; J trimming: 2 bases; junction bases outside the gene matches: 4. This chain's CDR3 is CASSLASSGGPYNEQFF. The CDR3 DNA is TGCGCCAGCAGCTTGGCGTCTAGCGGGGGGCCCTACAATGAGCAGTTCTTC.

V gene TRBV28 combines with J gene TRBJ1-2; no firm D call. CDR1 MDHEN and CDR2 SYDVKM come from the germline V gene. V lost 9 bases and J 4 bases, leaving 15 bases between the germline ends. This CDR3 has 13 amino acids. DNA for the CDR3: TGTGCCAGTACCGCAGGCTTACCCTATGGCTACACCTTC. Residues: CASTAGLPYGYTF.

Details on this clone: Distinct nucleotide sequences in the sample also encode this CDR3. The V gene is TRBV5-1, the J gene TRBJ1-2; D not resolved. The CDR3 contains 12 residues. Germline loops: CDR1 SGHRS, CDR2 YFSETQ. Trimming removed 0 bases at V and 6 bases at J, with 6 bases between. In DNA form, the CDR3 reads TGCGCCAGCAGCTTGGCCCGGGATGGCTACACCTTC. Its protein is CASSLARDGYTF.

The chain recombines TRBV29-1 with TRBJ2-3, with D maybe TRBD2 (6 bases). The CDR3 length is 14 residues. Germline CDR1 is SQVTM and CDR2 is ANQGSEA. V was clipped by 4 bases and J by 1 base, with 12 bases between them. As DNA, the CDR3 is TGCAGCGTTGGAGAGCGGGCCCGCACAGATACGCAGTATTTT. Translation gives CSVGERARTDTQYF.

This sequence joins TRBV19 and TRBJ1-6; 8 nucleotides line up with TRBD1. CDR1 and CDR2 (germline): LNHDA, SQIVND (reference sequence). Germline trimming cut 6 bases from V and 8 bases from J; bases unmatched to any gene: 6. This CDR3 contains 14 residues. CDR3 in amino acids: CASSTGTGDSPLHF. The DNA for the CDR3 is TGTGCCAGTAGCACCGGGACAGGCGATTCACCCCTCCACTTT.

The gene calls are TRBV5-3 and TRBJ1-5; no clear D. TRBV5-3 is an ORF for which the function is uncertain. Trimming cost V 3 bases and J 3 bases, with 22 bases left between them. This CDR3 is 18 amino acids long. CDR3 residues: CARSSLRGVQVSNQPQHF. The CDR3 nucleotides are TGTGCCAGAAGCTCCCTCCGTGGTGTCCAGGTCTCCAATCAGCCCCAGCATTTT.

This clone was counted between two and nine times. J is TRBJ1-3 and V is TRBV14; D remains ambiguous. There are 16 residues in the CDR3. Trimming removed 0 bases at V and 0 bases at J, with 9 bases between. Germline-derived CDR1 and CDR2 are SGHDN and FVKESK. CDR3 bases: TGTGCCAGCAGCCAAGATATCTCCTACTCTGGAAACACCATATATTTT. It encodes CASSQDISYSGNTIYF.

The chain links TRBV3-1 (or the pseudogene TRBV3-2) to TRBJ1-3, with no clear D. This CDR3 spans 16 amino acids. Germline CDR1 and CDR2: LGHDT and YNNKEL (reference sequence). Trimming left V 3 bases short and J 0 bases short, with 12 bases between. The CDR3 DNA sequence: TGTGCCAGCAGCCATTCAGCACTACTCTCTGGAAACACCATATATTTT. Translation gives CASSHSALLSGNTIYF.

The rearrangement uses TRBV18 and TRBJ1-5; 9 nucleotides align to TRBD1. The CDR3 length is 15 residues. Germline assignment: CDR1 KGHSH and CDR2 LQKENI. V gave up 2 bases and J gave up 4 bases; unmatched junction bases: 3. The CDR3 DNA reads as TGTGCCAGCTCACCATTCGGGACAGGGAATCAGCCCCAGCATTTT. Amino acid sequence: CASSPFGTGNQPQHF.

This chain joins TRBV6-5 and TRBJ1-2, with 8 nucleotides matching TRBD1. With V trimmed by 6 bases and J by 7 bases, 7 bases remained unmatched. CDR1 and CDR2 from the germline V gene are MNHEY and SVGAGI. The CDR3 covers 13 residues. The CDR3 coding sequence is TGTGCCAGCAGGTTCCAGGGGGCTTCTGGCTACACCTTC. This sequence encodes CASRFQGASGYTF.

V gene TRBV27 combines with J gene TRBJ2-3; D possibly corresponds to TRBD2 (7 bases). V was shortened by 8 bases and J by 6 bases, with 21 bases between the two germline ends. Per germline, CDR1 MNHEY and CDR2 SMNVEV (reference sequence). The CDR3 contains 15 residues. The CDR3 bases are TGTGCCAGCGGACTAAATGGGGGGGCCAGGGATACGCAGTATTTT. Residues: CASGLNGGARDTQYF.

This clone was detected a few times. CDR3 in DNA: TGTGCCATCACGGCAGGCGGCAATCAGCCCCAGCATTTT. Amino acid sequence: CAITAGGNQPQHF. The V gene is TRBV10-3, the J gene TRBJ1-5; D remains ambiguous. Per the germline V gene, CDR1 is ENHRY and CDR2 is SYGVKD. V lost 7 bases, J lost 2 bases, and 9 bases lay in between. CDR3 length: 13 amino acids.

This chain joins TRBV7-9 and TRBJ1-1; perhaps TRBD1 as D (5 bases). The CDR3 has 14 residues. CDR1 is SEHNR, CDR2 FQNEAQ, per germline (reference sequence). The ends were cut back, 5 bases at V and 6 bases at J, with 16 bases in the middle. DNA of the CDR3: TGTGCCAGCAGCCCTGAGCGGGGCATTTCTGAAGCTTTCTTT. This translates into CASSPERGISEAFF.

The chain has TRBV4-1 and TRBJ1-1, with TRBD1 identical over 7 bases. Germline CDR1 and CDR2: MGHRA and YSYEKL. The CDR3 runs 16 residues. The trim removed 6 bases at V and 8 bases at J, leaving 18 bases unmatched. The CDR3 coding sequence is TGCGCCAGCAGTCTCCAGGGGGTTGGAACCACCTTCGAAGCTTTCTTT. This translates into CASSLQGVGTTFEAFF.

The chain employs TRBV11-3 and TRBJ2-1, with D unresolved. Germline assignment: CDR1 SGHNT and CDR2 YENEEA. Trimming shortened V by 1 base and J by 6 bases, and 7 bases separated the two germline ends. The CDR3 spans 13 residues. The chain's CDR3 is CASSLGVLNEQFF. In DNA, the CDR3 is TGTGCCAGCAGCTTAGGAGTACTCAATGAGCAGTTCTTC.